This TCR beta chain was profiled in a study of blood T cell repertoires in COVID-19. Study at large: The study drew acute and convalescent COVID-19 samples from the United States, Italy and Spain. T cells, B-cell-depleted T cells, or PBMCs provided the cDNA or gDNA that served as material.

As originally analysed: Amplification of reference gene primers was used by the study to estimate nucleated cell counts. TCRdb's table, derived via immunoSEQ multiplex PCR, lists solely in-frame clones and lacks some. For V, J and clone size, that table is used; D and trimming come from the DNA. This table holds approximately 69,000 clones, more than 70% found once. The CDR3 has 15 residues. The germline CDR1 and CDR2 sequences are SGHTA and FQGNSA. V shed 5 bases, J shed 7 bases, and the junction held 12 bases outside the gene matches. What was sequenced was peripheral blood. The receptor was isolated from a human donor in a cohort sampled during active COVID-19. V gene TRBV7-2 combines with J gene TRBJ2-7; 9 nucleotides line up with TRBD2. The CDR3 DNA sequence: TGTGCCAGCAGCCCAAACTTCCTAGCGGGGCATGAGCAGTACTTC. It translates to CASSPNFLAGHEQYF.